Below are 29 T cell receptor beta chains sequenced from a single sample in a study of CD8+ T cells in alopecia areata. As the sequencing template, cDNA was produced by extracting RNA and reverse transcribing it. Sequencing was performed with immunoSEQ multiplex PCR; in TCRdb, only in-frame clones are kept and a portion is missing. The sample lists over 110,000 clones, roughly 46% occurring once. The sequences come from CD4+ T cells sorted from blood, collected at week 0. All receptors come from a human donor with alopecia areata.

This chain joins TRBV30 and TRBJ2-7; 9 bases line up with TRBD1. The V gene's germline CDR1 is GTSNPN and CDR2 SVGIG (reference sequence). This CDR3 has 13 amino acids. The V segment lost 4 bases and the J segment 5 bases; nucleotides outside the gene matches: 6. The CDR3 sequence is CAWTSDRGHEQYF. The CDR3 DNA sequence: TGTGCCTGGACATCGGACAGGGGCCACGAGCAGTACTTC.

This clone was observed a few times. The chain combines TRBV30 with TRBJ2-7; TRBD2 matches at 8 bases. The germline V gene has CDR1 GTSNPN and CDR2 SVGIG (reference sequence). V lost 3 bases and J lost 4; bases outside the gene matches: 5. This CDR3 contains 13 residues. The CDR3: CAWSGRAIYEQYF. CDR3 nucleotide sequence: TGTGCCTGGAGCGGGAGGGCCATTTACGAGCAGTACTTC.

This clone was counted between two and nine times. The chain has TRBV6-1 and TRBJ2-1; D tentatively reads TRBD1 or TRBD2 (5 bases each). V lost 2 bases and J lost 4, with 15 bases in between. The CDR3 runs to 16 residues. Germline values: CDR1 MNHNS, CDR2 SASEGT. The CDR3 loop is CASSERVGVGYNEQFF. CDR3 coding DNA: TGTGCCAGCAGTGAAAGAGTGGGGGTAGGTTACAATGAGCAGTTCTTC.

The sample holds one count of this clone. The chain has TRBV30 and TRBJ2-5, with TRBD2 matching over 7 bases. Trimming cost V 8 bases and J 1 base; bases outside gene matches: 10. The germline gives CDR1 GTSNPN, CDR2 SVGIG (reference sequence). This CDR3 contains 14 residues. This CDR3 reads CAGWGGGLQETQYF. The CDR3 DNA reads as TGTGCCGGATGGGGGGGAGGACTCCAAGAGACCCAGTACTTC.

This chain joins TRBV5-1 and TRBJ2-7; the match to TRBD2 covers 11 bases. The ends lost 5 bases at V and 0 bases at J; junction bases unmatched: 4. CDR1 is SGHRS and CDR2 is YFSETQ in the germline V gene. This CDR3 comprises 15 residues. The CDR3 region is CASRPGLAGSYEQYF. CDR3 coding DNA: TGCGCCAGCAGACCAGGACTAGCGGGCTCCTACGAGCAGTACTTC.

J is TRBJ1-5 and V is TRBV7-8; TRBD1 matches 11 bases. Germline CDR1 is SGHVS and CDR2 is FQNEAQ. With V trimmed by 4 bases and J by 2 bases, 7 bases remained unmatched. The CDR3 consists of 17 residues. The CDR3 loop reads CASSSTDRGLRNQPQHF. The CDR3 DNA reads TGTGCCAGCAGCTCCACGGACAGGGGGCTTCGCAATCAGCCCCAGCATTTT.

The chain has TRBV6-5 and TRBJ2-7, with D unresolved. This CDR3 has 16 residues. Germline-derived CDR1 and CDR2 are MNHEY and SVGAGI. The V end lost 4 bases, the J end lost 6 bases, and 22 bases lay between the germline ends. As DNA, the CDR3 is TGTGCCAGCAGTTCTCCTACCGGGTCCGTCTCACGCGAGCAGTACTTC. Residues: CASSSPTGSVSREQYF.

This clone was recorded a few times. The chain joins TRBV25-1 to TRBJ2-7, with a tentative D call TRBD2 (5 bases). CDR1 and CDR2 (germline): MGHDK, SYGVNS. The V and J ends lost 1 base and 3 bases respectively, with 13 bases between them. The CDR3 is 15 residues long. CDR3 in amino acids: CASSESRGTNYEQYF. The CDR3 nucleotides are TGTGCCAGCAGTGAATCACGGGGTACTAACTACGAGCAGTACTTC.

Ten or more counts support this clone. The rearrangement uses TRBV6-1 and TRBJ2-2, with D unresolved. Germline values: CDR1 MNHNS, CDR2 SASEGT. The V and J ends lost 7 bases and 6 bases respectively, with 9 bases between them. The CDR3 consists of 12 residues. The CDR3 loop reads CASTLESGELFF. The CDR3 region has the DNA TGTGCCAGCACCCTGGAGTCCGGGGAGCTGTTTTTT.

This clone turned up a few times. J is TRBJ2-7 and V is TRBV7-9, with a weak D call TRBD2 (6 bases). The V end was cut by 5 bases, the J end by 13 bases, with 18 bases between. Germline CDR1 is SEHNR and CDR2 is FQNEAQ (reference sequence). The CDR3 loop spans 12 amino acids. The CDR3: CASSQSGTSFYF. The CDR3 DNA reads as TGTGCCAGCAGCCAATCCGGGACTTCTTTCTACTTC. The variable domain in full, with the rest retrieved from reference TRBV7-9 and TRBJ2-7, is DTGVSQNPRHKITKRGQNVTFRCDPISEHNRLYWYRQTLGQGPEFLTYFQNEAQLEKSRLLSDRFSAERPKGSFSTLEIQRTEQGDSAMYLCASSQSGTSFYFGPGTRLTVT.

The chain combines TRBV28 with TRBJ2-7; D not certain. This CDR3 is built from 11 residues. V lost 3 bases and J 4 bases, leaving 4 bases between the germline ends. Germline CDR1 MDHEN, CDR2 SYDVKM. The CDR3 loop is CASSLQYEQYF. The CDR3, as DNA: TGTGCCAGCAGTTTGCAGTACGAGCAGTACTTC.

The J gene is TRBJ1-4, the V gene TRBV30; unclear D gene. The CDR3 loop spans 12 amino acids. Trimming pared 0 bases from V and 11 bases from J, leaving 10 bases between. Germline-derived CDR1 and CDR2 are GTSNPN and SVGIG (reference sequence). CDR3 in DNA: TGTGCCTGGAGTGTAAGTGACGGGAAACTGTTTTTT. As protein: CAWSVSDGKLFF. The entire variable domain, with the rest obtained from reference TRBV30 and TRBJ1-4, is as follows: SQTIHQWPATLVQPVGSPLSLECTVEGTSNPNLYWYRQAAGRGLQLLFYSVGIGQISSEVPQNLSASRPQDRQFILSSKKLLLSDSGFYLCAWSVSDGKLFFGSGTQLSVL.

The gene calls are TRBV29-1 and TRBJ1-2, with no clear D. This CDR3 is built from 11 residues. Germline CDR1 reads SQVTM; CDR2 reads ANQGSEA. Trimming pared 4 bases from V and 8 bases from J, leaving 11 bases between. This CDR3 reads CSVGRVGGYTF. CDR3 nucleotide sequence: TGCAGCGTTGGTAGGGTGGGAGGCTACACCTTC.

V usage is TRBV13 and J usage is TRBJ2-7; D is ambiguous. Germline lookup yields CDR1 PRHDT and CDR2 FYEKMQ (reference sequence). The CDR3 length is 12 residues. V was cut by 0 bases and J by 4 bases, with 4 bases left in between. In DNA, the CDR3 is TGTGCCAGCAGCTTAGGCGGGTACGAGCAGTACTTC. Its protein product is CASSLGGYEQYF. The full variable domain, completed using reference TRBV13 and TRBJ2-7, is AAGVIQSPRHLIKEKRETATLKCYPIPRHDTVYWYQQGPGQDPQFLISFYEKMQSDKGSIPDRFSAQQFSDYHSELNMSSLELGDSALYFCASSLGGYEQYFGPGTRLTVT.

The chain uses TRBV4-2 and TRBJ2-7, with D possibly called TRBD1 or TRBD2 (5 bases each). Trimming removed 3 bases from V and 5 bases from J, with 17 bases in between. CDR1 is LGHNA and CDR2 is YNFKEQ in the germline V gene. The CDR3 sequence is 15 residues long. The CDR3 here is CASSQPGANPHEQYF. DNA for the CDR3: TGTGCCAGCAGCCAGCCCGGGGCCAATCCCCACGAGCAGTACTTC.

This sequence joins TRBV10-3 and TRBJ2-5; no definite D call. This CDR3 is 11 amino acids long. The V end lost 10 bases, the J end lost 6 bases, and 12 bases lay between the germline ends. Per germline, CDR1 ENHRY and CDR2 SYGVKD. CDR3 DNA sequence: TGTGCCACTGAGATTCGACAGACCCAGTACTTC. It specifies CATEIRQTQYF.

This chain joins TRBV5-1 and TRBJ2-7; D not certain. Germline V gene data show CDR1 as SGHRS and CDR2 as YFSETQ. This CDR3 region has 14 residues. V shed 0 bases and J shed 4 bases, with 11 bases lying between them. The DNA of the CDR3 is TGCGCCAGCAGCTTGGATCTGTCTGTATACGAGCAGTACTTC. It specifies CASSLDLSVYEQYF.

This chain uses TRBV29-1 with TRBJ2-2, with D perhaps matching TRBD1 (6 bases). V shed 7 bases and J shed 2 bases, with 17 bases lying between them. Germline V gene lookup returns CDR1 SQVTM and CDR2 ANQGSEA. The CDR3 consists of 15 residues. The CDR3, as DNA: TGCAGCGCACAAGCCGGGACATTTAACACCGGGGAGCTGTTTTTT. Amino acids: CSAQAGTFNTGELFF.

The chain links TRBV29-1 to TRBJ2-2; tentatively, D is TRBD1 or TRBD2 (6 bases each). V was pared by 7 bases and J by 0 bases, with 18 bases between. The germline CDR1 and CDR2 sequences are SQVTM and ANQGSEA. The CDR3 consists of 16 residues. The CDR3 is CSATKAGTPNTGELFF. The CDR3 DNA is TGCAGCGCTACAAAGGCGGGGACACCGAACACCGGGGAGCTGTTTTTT.

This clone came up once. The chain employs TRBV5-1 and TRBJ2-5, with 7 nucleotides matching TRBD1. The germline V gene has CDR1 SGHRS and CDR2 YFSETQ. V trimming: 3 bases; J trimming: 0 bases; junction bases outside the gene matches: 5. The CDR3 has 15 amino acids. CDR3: CASSWDSPYQETQYF. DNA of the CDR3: TGCGCCAGCAGCTGGGACAGCCCGTACCAAGAGACCCAGTACTTC.

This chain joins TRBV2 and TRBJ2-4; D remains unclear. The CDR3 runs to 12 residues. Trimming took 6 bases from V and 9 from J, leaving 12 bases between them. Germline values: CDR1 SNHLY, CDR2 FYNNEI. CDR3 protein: CASSTTGSIQYF. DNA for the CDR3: TGTGCCAGCAGCACTACGGGTAGCATTCAGTACTTC.

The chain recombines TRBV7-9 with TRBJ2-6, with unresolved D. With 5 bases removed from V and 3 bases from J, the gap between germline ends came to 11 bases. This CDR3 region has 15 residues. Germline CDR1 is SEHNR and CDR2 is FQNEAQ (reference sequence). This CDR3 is CASSDTGLGANVLTF. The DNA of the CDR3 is TGTGCCAGCAGCGACACCGGGCTTGGGGCCAACGTCCTGACTTTC.

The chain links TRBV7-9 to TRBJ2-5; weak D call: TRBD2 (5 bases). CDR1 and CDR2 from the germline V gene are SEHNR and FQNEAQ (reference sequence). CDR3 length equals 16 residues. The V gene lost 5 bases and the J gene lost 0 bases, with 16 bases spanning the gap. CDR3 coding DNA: TGTGCCAGCAGCCCGGTTTGGCTAGCCAACCAAGAGACCCAGTACTTC. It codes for CASSPVWLANQETQYF.

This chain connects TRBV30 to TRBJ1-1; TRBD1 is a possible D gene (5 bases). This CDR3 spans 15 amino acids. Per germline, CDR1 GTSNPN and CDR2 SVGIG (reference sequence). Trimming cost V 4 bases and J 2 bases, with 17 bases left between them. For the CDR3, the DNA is TGTGCCTGGAAATCGGTAGGGGCTGGTAACACTGAAGCTTTCTTT. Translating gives CAWKSVGAGNTEAFF.

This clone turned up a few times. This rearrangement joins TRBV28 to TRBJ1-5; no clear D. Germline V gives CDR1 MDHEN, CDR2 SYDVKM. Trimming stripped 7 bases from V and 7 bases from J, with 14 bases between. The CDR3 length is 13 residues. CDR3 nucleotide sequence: TGTGCCAGCACCTCATTATGGGGACAGCCCCAGCATTTT. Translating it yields CASTSLWGQPQHF.

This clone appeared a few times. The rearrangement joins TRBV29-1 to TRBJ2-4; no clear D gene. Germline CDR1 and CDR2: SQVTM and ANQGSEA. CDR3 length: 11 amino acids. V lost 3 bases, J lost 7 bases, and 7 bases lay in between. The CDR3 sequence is CSVEWANIQYF. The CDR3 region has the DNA TGCAGCGTTGAGTGGGCGAACATTCAGTACTTC.

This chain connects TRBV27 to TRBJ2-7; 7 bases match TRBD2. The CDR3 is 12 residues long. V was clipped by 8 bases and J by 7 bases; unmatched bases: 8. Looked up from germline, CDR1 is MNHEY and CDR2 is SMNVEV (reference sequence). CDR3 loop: CASPTGRREQYF. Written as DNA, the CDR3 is TGTGCCAGCCCCACCGGGAGGCGGGAGCAGTACTTC.

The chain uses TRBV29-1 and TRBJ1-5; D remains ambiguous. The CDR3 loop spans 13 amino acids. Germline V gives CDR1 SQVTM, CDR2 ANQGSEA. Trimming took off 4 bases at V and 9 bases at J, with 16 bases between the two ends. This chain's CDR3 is CSVAWKDGGPQHF. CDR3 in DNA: TGCAGCGTTGCGTGGAAGGATGGAGGGCCCCAGCATTTT.

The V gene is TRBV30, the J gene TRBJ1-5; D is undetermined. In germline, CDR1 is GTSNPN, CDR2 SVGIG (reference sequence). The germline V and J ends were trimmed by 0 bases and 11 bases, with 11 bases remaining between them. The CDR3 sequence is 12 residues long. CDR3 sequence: CAWSVRIGSQHF. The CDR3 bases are TGTGCCTGGAGTGTAAGAATTGGGTCCCAGCATTTT.